The T cell receptor (beta chain) described here comes from a study of cytomegalovirus exposure and HLA in healthy donors. Study as a whole: Falling in the Caucasian-associated ancestry cluster were about 82% of under 450 genotyped donors. Whole-study results and caveats: Three CMV-associated chains were confirmed in vitro to be specific for CMV antigens.

Comment on this clone: Its target is not known.

Both 60 Vbeta primers and 13 Jbeta primers went into the PCR. Repertoires were generated with immunoSEQ multiplex PCR, while TCRdb's copy carries only in-frame clones and drops some. The repertoire holds about 140,000 clones, with roughly 77% as singletons. CDR1 and CDR2 from the germline V gene are SEHNR and FQNEAQ (reference sequence). This CDR3 is 17 amino acids long. The V and J ends lost 0 bases and 6 bases, in that order; junction bases with no gene match: 10. The rearrangement links TRBV7-9 to TRBJ1-5, with 8 bases that match TRBD1. The sequenced sample was PBMCs. The receptor comes from a man aged 40-49 years in good health and CMV-seronegative. This CDR3 reads CASSLALTGDAVQPQHF. The CDR3 coding sequence is TGTGCCAGCAGCTTAGCCCTGACAGGGGACGCGGTTCAGCCCCAGCATTTT.